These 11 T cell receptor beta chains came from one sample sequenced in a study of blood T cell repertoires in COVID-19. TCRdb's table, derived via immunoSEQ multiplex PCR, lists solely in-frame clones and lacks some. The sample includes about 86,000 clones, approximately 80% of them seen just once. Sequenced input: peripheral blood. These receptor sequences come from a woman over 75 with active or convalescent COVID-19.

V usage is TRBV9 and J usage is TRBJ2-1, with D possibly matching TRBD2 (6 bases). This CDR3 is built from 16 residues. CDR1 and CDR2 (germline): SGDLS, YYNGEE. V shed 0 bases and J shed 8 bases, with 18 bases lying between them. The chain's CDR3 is CASSVGASDYFDEQFF. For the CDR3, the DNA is TGTGCCAGCAGCGTAGGGGCTAGCGATTACTTTGATGAGCAGTTCTTC. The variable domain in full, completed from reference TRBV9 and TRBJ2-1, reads DSGVTQTPKHLITATGQRVTLRCSPRSGDLSVYWYQQSLDQGLQFLIQYYNGEERAKGNILERFSAQQFPDLHSELNLSSLELGDSALYFCASSVGASDYFDEQFFGPGTRLTVL.

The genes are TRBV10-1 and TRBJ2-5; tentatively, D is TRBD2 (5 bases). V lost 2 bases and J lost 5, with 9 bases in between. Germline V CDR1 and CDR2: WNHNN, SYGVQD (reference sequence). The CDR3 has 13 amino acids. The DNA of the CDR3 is TGCGCCAGCAGTGAGGATCCGGGGGAGACCCAGTACTTC. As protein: CASSEDPGETQYF.

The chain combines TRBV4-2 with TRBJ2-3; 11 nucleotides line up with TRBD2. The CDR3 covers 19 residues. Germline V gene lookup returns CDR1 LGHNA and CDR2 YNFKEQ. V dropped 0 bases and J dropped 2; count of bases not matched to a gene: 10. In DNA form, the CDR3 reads TGTGCCAGCAGCCAAGACCTCCGGGGGACTAGCGGAATCACAGATACGCAGTATTTT. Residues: CASSQDLRGTSGITDTQYF.

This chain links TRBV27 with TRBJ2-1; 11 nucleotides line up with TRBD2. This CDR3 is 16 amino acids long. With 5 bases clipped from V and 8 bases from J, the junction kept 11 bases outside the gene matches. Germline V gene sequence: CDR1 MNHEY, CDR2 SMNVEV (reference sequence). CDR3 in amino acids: CASSRGTSGRRYEQFF. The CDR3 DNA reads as TGTGCCAGCAGTCGGGGAACTAGCGGGAGACGGTATGAGCAGTTCTTC.

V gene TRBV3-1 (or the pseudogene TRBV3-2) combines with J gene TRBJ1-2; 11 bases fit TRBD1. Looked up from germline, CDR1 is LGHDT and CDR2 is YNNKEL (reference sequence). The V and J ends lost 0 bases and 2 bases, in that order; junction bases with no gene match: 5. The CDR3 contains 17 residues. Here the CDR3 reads CASSQDPRTGGNYGYTF. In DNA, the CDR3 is TGTGCCAGCAGCCAAGATCCCAGGACAGGGGGCAACTATGGCTACACCTTC.

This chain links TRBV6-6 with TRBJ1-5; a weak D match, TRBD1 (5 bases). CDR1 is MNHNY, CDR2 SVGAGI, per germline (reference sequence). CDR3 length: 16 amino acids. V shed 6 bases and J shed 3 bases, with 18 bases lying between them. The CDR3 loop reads CASRGSGGGVNQPQHF. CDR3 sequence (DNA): TGTGCCAGCAGAGGCTCGGGGGGGGGTGTCAATCAGCCCCAGCATTTT.

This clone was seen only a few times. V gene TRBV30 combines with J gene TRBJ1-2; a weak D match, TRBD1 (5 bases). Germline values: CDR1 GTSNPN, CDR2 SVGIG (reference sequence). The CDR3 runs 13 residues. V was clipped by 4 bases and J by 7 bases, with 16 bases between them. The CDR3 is CAWTLGPHTGYTF. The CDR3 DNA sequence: TGTGCCTGGACTCTGGGGCCCCACACTGGCTACACCTTC.

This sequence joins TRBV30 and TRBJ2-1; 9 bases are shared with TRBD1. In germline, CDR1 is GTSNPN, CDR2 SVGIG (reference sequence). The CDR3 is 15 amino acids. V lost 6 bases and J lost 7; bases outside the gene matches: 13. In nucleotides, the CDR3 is TGTGCCTGTCTCCCGGGACAGGGCTTATGGAATGAGCAGTTCTTC. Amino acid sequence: CACLPGQGLWNEQFF.

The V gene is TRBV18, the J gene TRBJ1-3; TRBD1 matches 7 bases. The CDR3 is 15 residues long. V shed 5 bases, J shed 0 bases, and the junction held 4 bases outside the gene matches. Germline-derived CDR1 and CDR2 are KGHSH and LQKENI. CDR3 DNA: TGTGCCAGCTCAACGGACAGGATCTCTGGAAACACCATATATTTT. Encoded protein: CASSTDRISGNTIYF. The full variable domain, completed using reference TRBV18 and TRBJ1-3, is NAGVMQNPRHLVRRRGQEARLRCSPMKGHSHVYWYRQLPEEGLKFMVYLQKENIIDESGMPKERFSAEFPKEGPSILRIQQVVRGDSAAYFCASSTDRISGNTIYFGEGSWLTVV.

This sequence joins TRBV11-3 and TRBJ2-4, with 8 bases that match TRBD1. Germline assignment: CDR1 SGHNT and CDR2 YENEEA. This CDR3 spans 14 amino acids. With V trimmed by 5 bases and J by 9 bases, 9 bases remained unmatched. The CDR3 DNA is TGTGCCAGCAGCCCCATGACAGGGGCGACCATTCAGTACTTC. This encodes CASSPMTGATIQYF.

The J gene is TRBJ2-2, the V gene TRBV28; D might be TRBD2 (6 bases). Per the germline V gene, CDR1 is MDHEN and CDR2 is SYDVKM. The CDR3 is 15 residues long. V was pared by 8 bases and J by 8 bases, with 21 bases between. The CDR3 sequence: CASGRRSEEGGELFF. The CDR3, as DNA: TGTGCCAGCGGGAGAAGGTCGGAGGAGGGAGGGGAGCTGTTTTTT.